This note documents a single T cell receptor (beta chain) sequence. This sample was taken from a study of control samples from healthy donors and cancer patients. Sequenced by immunoSEQ multiplex PCR; TCRdb stores in-frame clones only, minus some. Of 120,000 or so clones listed, more than 75% are singletons. This clonotype originated in a man aged 60 to 75 in good health. The specimen was blood.

CDR3 sequence: CASSNPGRPGQETQYF. DNA of the CDR3: TGTGCCAGTAGTAATCCCGGACGGCCGGGACAAGAGACCCAGTACTTC. This chain uses TRBV19 with TRBJ2-5; the D gene is possibly TRBD2 (5 bases). Germline V CDR1 and CDR2: LNHDA, SQIVND (reference sequence). V gave up 4 bases and J gave up 2 bases, with 17 bases separating them. CDR3 length equals 16 residues.